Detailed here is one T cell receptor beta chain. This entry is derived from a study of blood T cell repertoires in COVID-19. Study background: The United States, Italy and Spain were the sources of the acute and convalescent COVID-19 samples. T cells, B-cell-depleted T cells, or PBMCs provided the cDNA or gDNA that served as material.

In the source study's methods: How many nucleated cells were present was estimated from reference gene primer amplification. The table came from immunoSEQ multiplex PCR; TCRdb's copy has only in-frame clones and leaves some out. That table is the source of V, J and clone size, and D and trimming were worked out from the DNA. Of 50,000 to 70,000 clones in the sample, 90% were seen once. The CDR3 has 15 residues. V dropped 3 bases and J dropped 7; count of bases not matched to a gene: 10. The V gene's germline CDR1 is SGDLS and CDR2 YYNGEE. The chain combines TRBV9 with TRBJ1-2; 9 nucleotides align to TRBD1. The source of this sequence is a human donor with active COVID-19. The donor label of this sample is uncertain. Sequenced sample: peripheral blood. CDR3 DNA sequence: TGTGCCAGCAGCGCAACAGGGGGCGTACGAAGTGGCTACACCTTC. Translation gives CASSATGGVRSGYTF.